One sample yielded the 24 T cell receptor beta chains listed below, sequenced in a study of regulatory T cells in long-lasting Graves disease. Arm-PCR of CDR3 regions and iRepertoire HTBI primers were the basis on which TCR beta libraries were built. TCRdb re-derived calls from the multiplex PCR reads in MiXCR, one entry per CDR3 protein. The sample contains 320,000 or so distinct CDR3 sequences, about a sixth of which appear only once. Time point given: newly diagnosed GD, antithyroid drugs for less than 3 months. Preparation of the TCR library used RNA extracted from PBMCs. The sample here was peripheral blood mononuclear cells (PBMCs), taken at new diagnosis, from a patient treated with antithyroid drugs. Receptors were obtained from a female donor with Graves disease.

This clonotype was observed many times. The rearrangement uses TRBV27 and TRBJ2-1; the D is unclear. The length of the CDR3 is 12 residues. Deletions cut 4 bases from V and 7 bases from J, with 8 bases between. Germline assignment: CDR1 MNHEY and CDR2 SMNVEV (reference sequence). Written as DNA, the CDR3 is TGTGCCAGCAGTTCCCTGGGAAATGAGCAGTTCTTC. Encoded protein: CASSSLGNEQFF.

V usage is TRBV19 and J usage is TRBJ2-7, with 8 bases lining up with TRBD1. V lost 4 bases, J lost 6 bases, and 8 bases stayed unmatched. CDR1 is LNHDA and CDR2 is SQIVND in the germline V gene (reference sequence). CDR3 length: 14 amino acids. The CDR3 sequence is CASSTGQGGSEQYF. CDR3 in DNA: TGTGCCAGTAGTACAGGACAGGGAGGATCCGAGCAGTACTTC.

At least ten counts were recorded for this clonotype. The chain combines TRBV24-1 with TRBJ2-3, with 8 bases lining up with TRBD1. Looked up from germline, CDR1 is KGHDR and CDR2 is SFDVKD. V shed 3 bases, J shed 0 bases, and the junction held 13 bases outside the gene matches. CDR3 length: 19 amino acids. The CDR3 region is CATSDPAPIDRGSTDTQYF. DNA for the CDR3: TGTGCCACCAGTGATCCCGCGCCGATCGACAGGGGCAGCACAGATACGCAGTATTTT.

This clonotype occurred a few times. A read error may be the cause here, since a much bigger clone is one base away. It is likely a read error, because the conserved phenylalanine at the end of the CDR3 is missing. The CDR3 sequence is CASSFTPDPTDTDTQYS. In DNA form, the CDR3 reads TGTGCCAGCAGTTTCACACCCGACCCGACGGACACAGATACGCAGTATTCT. J is TRBJ2-3 and V is TRBV28, with D unresolved. Germline V lookup: CDR1 MDHEN, CDR2 SYDVKM. The CDR3 contains 17 residues. The germline V and J ends were trimmed by 3 bases and 2 bases, with 18 bases remaining between them.

This clonotype turned up a few times. The chain links TRBV19 to TRBJ2-5, with D unresolved. Germline V CDR1 and CDR2: LNHDA, SQIVND (reference sequence). The V and J ends lost 1 base and 2 bases respectively, with 8 bases between them. The CDR3 loop spans 14 amino acids. In DNA, the CDR3 is TGTGCCAGTAGTATAGTGGGCAGACAAGAGACCCAGTACTTC. Translated: CASSIVGRQETQYF.

This clonotype was found many times. CDR3 DNA: TGTGCCTGGAGTGTACAATGGGGCGCGGGCTACACCTTC. Protein: CAWSVQWGAGYTF. The V and J genes are TRBV30 and TRBJ1-2, with D maybe TRBD1 (5 bases). The germline V gene encodes CDR1 GTSNPN and CDR2 SVGIG (reference sequence). Trimming shortened V by 0 bases and J by 8 bases, and 13 bases separated the two germline ends. The CDR3 runs 13 residues.

For this clonotype: This probably arose from a read error, given a far larger clone one base away. The V call is TRBV11-1, the J call TRBJ1-3, with a possible D match to TRBD1 (5 bases). The germline gives CDR1 SGHAT, CDR2 FQDESV (reference sequence). The CDR3 sequence is 16 residues long. The DNA for the CDR3 is TGCGCCAGCAGCTTGGAAGACAGACCCTCTGAAAACACCATATATTTT. This translates into CASSLEDRPSENTIYF.

V and J are TRBV9 and TRBJ1-2, with no clear D. The CDR3 is made up of 13 amino acids. V lost 1 base and J lost 5, with 9 bases in between. Germline assignment: CDR1 SGDLS and CDR2 YYNGEE. The DNA for the CDR3 is TGTGCCAGCAGCGTACTAGGGAAATATGGCTACACCTTC. It translates to CASSVLGKYGYTF. The full variable domain, its missing parts supplied by reference TRBV9 and TRBJ1-2, is DSGVTQTPKHLITATGQRVTLRCSPRSGDLSVYWYQQSLDQGLQFLIQYYNGEERAKGNILERFSAQQFPDLHSELNLSSLELGDSALYFCASSVLGKYGYTFGSGTRLTVV.

CDR3 bases: TGTGCCTGGAGTGTCCTAGCGGGACCGTACAATGAGCAGTTCTTC. Its protein product is CAWSVLAGPYNEQFF. This chain links TRBV30 with TRBJ2-1; 9 nucleotides agree with TRBD2. The trim removed 0 bases at V and 4 bases at J, leaving 4 bases unmatched. This CDR3 spans 15 amino acids. In germline, CDR1 is GTSNPN, CDR2 SVGIG (reference sequence).

This clonotype appeared many times. The J gene is TRBJ2-1, the V gene TRBV11-2, with 10 bases that match TRBD1. The junction had 4 bases not matched to a gene; V was cut back by 5 bases and J by 3 bases. Germline assignment: CDR1 SGHAT and CDR2 FQNNGV. This CDR3 has 15 residues. The CDR3 here is CASSPGQGYYNEQFF. CDR3 bases: TGTGCCAGCAGCCCGGGACAGGGGTACTACAATGAGCAGTTCTTC.

The chain links TRBV3-1 to TRBJ1-5; 10 nucleotides agree with TRBD1. The ends lost 0 bases at V and 4 bases at J; junction bases unmatched: 9. The germline CDR1 and CDR2 sequences are LGHDT and YNNKEL (reference sequence). CDR3 size: 18 residues. The CDR3 sequence is CASSQDPTDRGGNQPQHF. The CDR3 DNA is TGTGCCAGCAGCCAAGATCCTACGGACAGGGGGGGGAATCAGCCCCAGCATTTT.

This clonotype was seen only a few times. The chain combines TRBV6-1 with TRBJ2-5; 8 bases are a match to TRBD1. V was pared by 5 bases and J by 1 base, with 9 bases of the junction left unmatched. Germline values: CDR1 MNHNS, CDR2 SASEGT. The CDR3 consists of 16 residues. The CDR3 DNA reads TGTGCCAGCAGTAACCCGGGACAGGATATCCAAGAGACCCAGTACTTC. Its translation is CASSNPGQDIQETQYF.

V gene TRBV28 combines with J gene TRBJ1-5, with D tentatively TRBD1 (5 bases). Per the germline V gene, CDR1 is MDHEN and CDR2 is SYDVKM. The ends were cut back, 1 base at V and 5 bases at J, with 9 bases in the middle. This CDR3 region has 14 residues. The CDR3 protein is CASSLLQGDQPQHF. In DNA form, the CDR3 reads TGTGCCAGCAGTTTATTGCAGGGCGATCAGCCCCAGCATTTT.

The table lists this clonotype with many counts. J is TRBJ2-3 and V is TRBV7-2; D uncertain. CDR3 length: 12 amino acids. Germline CDR1 reads SGHTA; CDR2 reads FQGNSA. V lost 5 bases to trimming and J lost 5 bases, with 8 bases between them. This chain's CDR3 is CASSRGGDTQYF. The CDR3 bases are TGTGCCAGCAGCCGAGGTGGAGATACGCAGTATTTT.

The chain has TRBV9 and TRBJ2-7, with D perhaps TRBD1 or TRBD2 (5 bases each). This CDR3 contains 15 residues. The germline CDR1 and CDR2 sequences are SGDLS and YYNGEE. Deletions cut 3 bases from V and 4 bases from J, with 17 bases between. In DNA form, the CDR3 reads TGTGCCAGCAGCGCCACTACGGGACCAGAATACGAGCAGTACTTC. It yields the protein CASSATTGPEYEQYF.

Ten or more counts support this clonotype. The chain couples TRBV19 to TRBJ1-2, with no clear D. V lost 5 bases, J lost 3 bases, and 16 bases lay in between. Germline V gene sequence: CDR1 LNHDA, CDR2 SQIVND (reference sequence). The CDR3 runs to 15 residues. The CDR3 region has the DNA TGTGCCAGTAGTCGGCCTGGCCGGCAGGACTATGGCTACACCTTC. As protein: CASSRPGRQDYGYTF.

In this sample, this clonotype turned up many times. The V gene is TRBV19, the J gene TRBJ2-4; TRBD2 matches 11 bases. The germline CDR1 and CDR2 sequences are LNHDA and SQIVND (reference sequence). The V gene end was trimmed by 5 bases and the J gene end by 1 base; junction bases not matched to a gene: 16. The CDR3 covers 20 residues. As DNA, the CDR3 is TGTGCCAGTAGTTTCGAACCGGGACTAGCGGCCCAGGGGGCCAAAAACATTCAGTACTTC. Residues: CASSFEPGLAAQGAKNIQYF.

This clonotype turned up a few times. V usage is TRBV19 and J usage is TRBJ1-5; TRBD1 might be the D (6 bases). Germline assignment: CDR1 LNHDA and CDR2 SQIVND (reference sequence). This CDR3 contains 14 residues. Trimming cost V 4 bases and J 4 bases, with 11 bases left between them. The CDR3 coding sequence is TGTGCCAGTAGTACAGGGGTTTTTAATCAGCCCCAGCATTTT. This encodes CASSTGVFNQPQHF.

The chain links TRBV11-2 to TRBJ2-1; D unresolved. The CDR3 sequence is 12 residues long. Germline-derived CDR1 and CDR2 are SGHAT and FQNNGV. V lost 5 bases to trimming and J lost 5 bases, with 7 bases between them. This CDR3 reads CASSPPNNEQFF. The CDR3 nucleotides are TGTGCCAGCAGCCCCCCCAACAATGAGCAGTTCTTC.

The rearrangement links TRBV11-3 to TRBJ2-3; no definite D call. The CDR3 contains 14 residues. Germline V gives CDR1 SGHNT, CDR2 YENEEA. V was cut by 5 bases and J by 5 bases, with 14 bases left in between. The CDR3: CASSRRVAGDTQYF. CDR3 nucleotides: TGTGCCAGCAGCCGTCGAGTAGCCGGAGATACGCAGTATTTT.

The V call is TRBV10-2, the J call TRBJ2-3; tentative D call: TRBD2 (5 bases). The germline gives CDR1 WSHSY, CDR2 SAAADI. Trimming pared 6 bases from V and 1 base from J, leaving 14 bases between. CDR3 length: 15 residues. Written as DNA, the CDR3 is TGCGCCAGCAGCCTTCTGGGAGTTGGCACAGATACGCAGTATTTT. This gives the protein CASSLLGVGTDTQYF.

V gene TRBV6-5 combines with J gene TRBJ2-5; 9 bases match TRBD1. Per germline, CDR1 MNHEY and CDR2 SVGAGI. J lost 8 bases, V lost 2 bases, and 12 bases had no gene match. CDR3 size: 16 residues. The CDR3 DNA reads TGTGCCAGCAGTTACGCCACTCCGGGACAGGGTAACACCCAGTACTTC. This sequence encodes CASSYATPGQGNTQYF.

This chain uses TRBV11-2 with TRBJ2-3; 7 positions agree with TRBD2. Near its end, the DNA agrees better with TRBJ2-5, so the J call may be wrong. The CDR3 is 12 residues long. The V gene's germline CDR1 is SGHAT and CDR2 FQNNGV. The CDR3 sequence: CASSGGDETQYF. For the CDR3, the DNA is TGTGCCAGCAGCGGGGGGGACGAGACCCAGTACTTC.

V and J are TRBV5-4 and TRBJ2-1; 7 bases are shared with TRBD2. Looked up from germline, CDR1 is SGHNT and CDR2 is YYREEE (reference sequence). J lost 8 bases, V lost 5 bases, and 7 bases had no gene match. The length of the CDR3 is 13 residues. The CDR3 region is CASSARREHEQFF. The CDR3 DNA is TGTGCCAGCAGTGCTAGGCGGGAGCATGAGCAGTTCTTC.